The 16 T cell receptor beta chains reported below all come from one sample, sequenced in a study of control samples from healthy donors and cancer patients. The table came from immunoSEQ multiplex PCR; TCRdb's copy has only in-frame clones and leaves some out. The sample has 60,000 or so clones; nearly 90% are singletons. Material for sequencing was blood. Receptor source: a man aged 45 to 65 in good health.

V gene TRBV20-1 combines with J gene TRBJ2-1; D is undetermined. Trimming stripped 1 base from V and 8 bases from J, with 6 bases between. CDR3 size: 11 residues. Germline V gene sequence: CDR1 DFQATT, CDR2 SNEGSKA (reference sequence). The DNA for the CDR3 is TGCAGTGCTAGAGCGCTGGATGAGCAGTTCTTC. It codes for CSARALDEQFF.

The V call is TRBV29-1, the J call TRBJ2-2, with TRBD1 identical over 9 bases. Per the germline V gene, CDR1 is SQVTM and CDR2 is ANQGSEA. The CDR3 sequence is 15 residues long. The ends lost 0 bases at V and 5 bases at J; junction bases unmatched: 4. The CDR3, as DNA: TGCAGCGTTGAAGAAAGGGACAGGGCTACCGGGGAGCTGTTTTTT. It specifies CSVEERDRATGELFF.

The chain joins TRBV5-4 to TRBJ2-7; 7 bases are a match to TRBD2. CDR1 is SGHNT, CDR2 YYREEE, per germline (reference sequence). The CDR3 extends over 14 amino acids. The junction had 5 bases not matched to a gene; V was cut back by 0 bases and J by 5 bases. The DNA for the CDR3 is TGTGCCAGCAGCTTGGAGGGTCGGGGGGACGAGCAGTACTTC. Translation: CASSLEGRGDEQYF.

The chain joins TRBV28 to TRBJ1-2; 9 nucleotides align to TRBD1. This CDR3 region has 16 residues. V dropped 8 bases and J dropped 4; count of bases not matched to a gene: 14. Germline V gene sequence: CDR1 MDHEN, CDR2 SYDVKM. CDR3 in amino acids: CASRSLGTGNGYGYTF. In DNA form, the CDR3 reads TGTGCCAGCCGTTCACTAGGGACAGGGAACGGCTATGGCTACACCTTC.

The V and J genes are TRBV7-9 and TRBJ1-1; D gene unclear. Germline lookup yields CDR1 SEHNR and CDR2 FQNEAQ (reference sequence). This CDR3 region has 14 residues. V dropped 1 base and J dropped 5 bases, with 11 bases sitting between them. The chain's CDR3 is CASSLDKGWTEAFF. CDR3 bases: TGTGCCAGCAGCTTAGACAAGGGATGGACTGAAGCTTTCTTT.

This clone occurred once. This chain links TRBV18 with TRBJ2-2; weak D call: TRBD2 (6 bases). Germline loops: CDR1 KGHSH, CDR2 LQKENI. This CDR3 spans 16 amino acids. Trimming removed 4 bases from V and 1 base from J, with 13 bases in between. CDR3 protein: CASSLGGGRNTGELFF. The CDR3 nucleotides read TGTGCCAGCTCACTCGGTGGAGGGCGGAACACCGGGGAGCTGTTTTTT.

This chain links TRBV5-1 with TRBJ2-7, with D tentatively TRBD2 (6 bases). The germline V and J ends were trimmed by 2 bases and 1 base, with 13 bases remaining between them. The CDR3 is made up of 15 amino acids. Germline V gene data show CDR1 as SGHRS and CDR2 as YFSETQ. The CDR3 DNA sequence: TGCGCCAGCAGCTTTGGAGGGGTTAAATCCTACGAGCAGTACTTC. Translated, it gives CASSFGGVKSYEQYF.

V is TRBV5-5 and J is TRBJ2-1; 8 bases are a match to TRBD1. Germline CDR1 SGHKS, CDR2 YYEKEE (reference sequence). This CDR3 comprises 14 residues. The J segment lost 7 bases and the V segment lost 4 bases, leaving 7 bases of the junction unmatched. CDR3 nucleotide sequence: TGTGCCAGCAGCCTGTTAACAGGGGGGAATGAGCAGTTCTTC. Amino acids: CASSLLTGGNEQFF.

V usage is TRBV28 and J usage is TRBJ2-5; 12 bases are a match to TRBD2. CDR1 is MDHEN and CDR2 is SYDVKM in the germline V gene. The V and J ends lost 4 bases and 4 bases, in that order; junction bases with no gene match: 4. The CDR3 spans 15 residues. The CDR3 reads CASSSRLAGAETQYF. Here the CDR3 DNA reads TGTGCCAGCAGTTCGAGACTAGCGGGGGCAGAGACCCAGTACTTC.

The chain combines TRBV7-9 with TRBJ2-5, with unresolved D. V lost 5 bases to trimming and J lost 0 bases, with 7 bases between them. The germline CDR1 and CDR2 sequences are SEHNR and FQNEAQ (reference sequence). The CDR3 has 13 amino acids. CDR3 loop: CASSVPDQETQYF. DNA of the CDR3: TGTGCCAGCAGCGTCCCGGACCAAGAGACCCAGTACTTC.

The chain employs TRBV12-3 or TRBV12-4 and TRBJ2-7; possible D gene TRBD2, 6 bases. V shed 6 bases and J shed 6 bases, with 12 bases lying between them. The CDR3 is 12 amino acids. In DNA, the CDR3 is TGTGCCAGCAGCCGCGGGACTGGCGAGCAGTACTTC. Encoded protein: CASSRGTGEQYF.

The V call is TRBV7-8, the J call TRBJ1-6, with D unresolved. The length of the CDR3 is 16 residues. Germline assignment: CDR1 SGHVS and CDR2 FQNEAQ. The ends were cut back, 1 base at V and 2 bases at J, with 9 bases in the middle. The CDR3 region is CASSLEFGTYNSPLHF. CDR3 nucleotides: TGTGCCAGCAGCTTAGAGTTCGGTACCTATAATTCACCCCTCCACTTT.

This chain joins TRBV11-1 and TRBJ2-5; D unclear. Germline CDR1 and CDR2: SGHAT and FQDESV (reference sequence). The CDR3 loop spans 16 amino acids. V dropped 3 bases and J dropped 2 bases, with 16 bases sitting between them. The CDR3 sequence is CASSFGLWAAQETQYF. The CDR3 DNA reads TGTGCCAGCAGCTTTGGGTTGTGGGCCGCGCAAGAGACCCAGTACTTC.

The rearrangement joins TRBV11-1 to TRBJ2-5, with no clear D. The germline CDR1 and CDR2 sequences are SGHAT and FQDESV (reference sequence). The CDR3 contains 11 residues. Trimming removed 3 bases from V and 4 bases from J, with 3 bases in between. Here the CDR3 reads CASSFGETQYF. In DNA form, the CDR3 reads TGTGCCAGCAGCTTTGGAGAGACCCAGTACTTC.

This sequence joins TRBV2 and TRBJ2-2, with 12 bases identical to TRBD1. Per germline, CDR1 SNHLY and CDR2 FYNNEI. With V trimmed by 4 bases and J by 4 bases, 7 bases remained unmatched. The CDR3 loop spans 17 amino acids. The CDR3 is CASSAGMGQGATGELFF. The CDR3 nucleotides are TGTGCCAGCAGTGCGGGGATGGGACAGGGGGCCACCGGGGAGCTGTTTTTT.

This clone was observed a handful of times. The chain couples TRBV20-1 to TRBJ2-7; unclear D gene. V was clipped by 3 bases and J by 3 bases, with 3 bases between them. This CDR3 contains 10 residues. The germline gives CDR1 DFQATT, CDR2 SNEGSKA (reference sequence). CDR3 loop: CSASDYEQYF. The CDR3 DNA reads TGCAGTGCTAGCGACTACGAGCAGTACTTC.